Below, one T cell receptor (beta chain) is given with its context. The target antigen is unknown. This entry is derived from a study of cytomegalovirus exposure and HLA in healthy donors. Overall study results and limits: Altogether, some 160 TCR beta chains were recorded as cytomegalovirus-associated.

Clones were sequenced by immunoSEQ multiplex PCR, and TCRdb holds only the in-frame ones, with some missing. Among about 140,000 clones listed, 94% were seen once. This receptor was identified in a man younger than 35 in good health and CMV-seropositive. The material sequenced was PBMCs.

The CDR3 protein is CAIRGDRGNYGYTF. The DNA of the CDR3 is TGTGCCATCAGGGGGGACAGGGGGAACTATGGCTACACCTTC. V is TRBV10-3 and J is TRBJ1-2; 11 nucleotides match TRBD1. V lost 6 bases to trimming and J lost 2 bases; unmatched junction nucleotides: 2. The CDR3 is 14 residues long. Germline assignment: CDR1 ENHRY and CDR2 SYGVKD.